One and the same sample provided the 5 T cell receptor beta chains below, sequenced in a study of cytotoxic CD8 clonotypes in ibrutinib-treated CLL (dated by TCRdb to about 2021). What the time point label conveys for this sample: roughly 2 years on ibrutinib. Libraries were made using the immunoSEQ multiplex PCR assay. The immuneACCESS repertoire file appears here via TCRdb, limited to in-frame rearrangements. These files lack a portion of the clones; in checked studies, under half of the deficit traces to unresolved V genes, and the cause of the others is not known. Here the sample has about 50,000 clones; approximately 87% occur a single time. Around 21% of the sample is in the top ten clones. The sample in question was PBMCs, obtained after 24 months of ibrutinib treatment. Receptors were obtained from a human donor with chronic lymphocytic leukemia.

The gene calls are TRBV5-1 and TRBJ2-3; no definite D call. The CDR3 loop spans 13 amino acids. From germline, CDR1 is SGHRS and CDR2 YFSETQ. V was clipped by 3 bases and J by 0 bases, with 5 bases between them. In DNA form, the CDR3 reads TGCGCCAGCAGCTCGACTAGCACAGATACGCAGTATTTT. Its protein is CASSSTSTDTQYF. The full variable domain, rest sourced from reference TRBV5-1 and TRBJ2-3, is KAGVTQTPRYLIKTRGQQVTLSCSPISGHRSVSWYQQTPGQGLQFLFEYFSETQRNKGNFPGRFSGRQFSNSRSEMNVSTLELGDSALYLCASSSTSTDTQYFGPGTRLTVL.

This chain joins TRBV14 and TRBJ2-5, with 9 bases lining up with TRBD2. The CDR3 has 18 residues. CDR1 is SGHDN, CDR2 FVKESK, per germline. V shed 4 bases and J 1 base; nucleotides not matched to a gene: 13. DNA for the CDR3: TGTGCCAGCAGCCCCTGGAAGAGCGGGAGGCTAAGCCAAGAGACCCAGTACTTC. Translation gives CASSPWKSGRLSQETQYF.

The chain recombines TRBV6-6 with TRBJ1-2; 9 nucleotides align to TRBD1. Germline V gives CDR1 MNHNY, CDR2 SVGAGI (reference sequence). Unmatched junction bases numbered 6, after V lost 6 bases and J lost 4 bases. This CDR3 is 14 amino acids long. As DNA, the CDR3 is TGTGCCAGCAGGGGGACAGGGTTGCCCTATGGCTACACCTTC. Amino acids: CASRGTGLPYGYTF.

With regard to this clone: Other nucleotide sequences in the sample specify the same CDR3. Written as DNA, the CDR3 is TGTGCCAGCAGTGATTATGAGCAGTTCTTC. Translation: CASSDYEQFF. This chain uses TRBV2 with TRBJ2-1; D gene unclear. The CDR3 is 10 amino acids. V shed 3 bases and J shed 8 bases, with 2 bases lying between them. The germline gives CDR1 SNHLY, CDR2 FYNNEI.

This clone was recorded once. The rearrangement uses TRBV4-1 and TRBJ2-7, with TRBD2 matching over 13 bases. Losses at the gene ends were 2 bases for V and 2 bases for J; bases not matched to a gene: 3. The germline gives CDR1 MGHRA, CDR2 YSYEKL. This CDR3 is built from 16 residues. Here the CDR3 reads CASSQRLAGGPYEQYF. CDR3 bases: TGCGCCAGCAGCCAAAGACTAGCGGGAGGCCCCTACGAGCAGTACTTC.